This TCR beta chain is drawn from a study of T cells in Graves' hyperthyroidism and ophthalmopathy (dated by TCRdb to the late 2010s). As for the study more broadly: Peripheral blood samples were taken at initial diagnosis, before any treatment was given. Following sampling, methimazole starting at 30 mg daily was given to hyperthyroidism patients, and high-dose intravenous methylprednisolone was given to ophthalmopathy patients. To identify distinguishing TCR V-J signatures, a discovery cohort of 100 or so patients was used, comprising approximately 40 with Graves' ophthalmopathy and under 60 with stable Graves' hyperthyroidism. The 100 discovery patients were randomly divided into training and test sets at a 7:3 ratio. Whether ophthalmopathy could be predicted prospectively was tested in an independent validation cohort made up of about 20 hyperthyroidism patients plus 17 patients who later progressed to ophthalmopathy. The paper describes TCR Vbeta CDR3 sequencing of more than 120 peripheral blood samples, made up of 43 ophthalmopathy patients, approximately 73 hyperthyroidism patients and around 17 progressor patients. Thyroid tissue and blood T-cell repertoires from over 5 Graves' hyperthyroidism patients were also compared in the study. General findings and caveats noted by the study authors: A model built on a 13 V-J signature distinguished ophthalmopathy from stable hyperthyroidism, reaching approximately 89% sensitivity and approximately 83% specificity in cross-validation and 80%/75% in testing. In validation, the model predicted progression to ophthalmopathy with over 60% sensitivity and approximately 72% specificity, a median of roughly seven months before onset. No statistical method was used to fix the sample size in advance, and group allocation was not hidden from the investigators. Blood samples also contained most of the expanded thyroid clonotypes (frequency above 0.001), which suggests that blood repertoires may reflect thyroid immune responses.

A patient counted as having stable Graves' hyperthyroidism if no progression to ophthalmopathy occurred over 18 months of follow-up. Hyperthyroidism patients were newly diagnosed, with disease duration under 2 months, and aged 18 to 65 years. Patients with uncontrolled infections, other autoimmune diseases, pregnancy or lactation were excluded. Diagnoses were based on clinical symptoms, serum thyroxine and TRAb, thyroid ultrasound and orbital computed tomography. Ficoll-Paque density gradient centrifugation was used to isolate PBMCs from about 9 ml of fresh peripheral blood. Trizol reagent was used to extract total RNA, and RNA quality was then checked on an Agilent 2100 Bioanalyzer. From the germline V gene, CDR1 is SGHTA and CDR2 is FQGTGA. The V end gives up 5 bases and the J end 6 bases, leaving 5 bases in the junction not matched to a gene. Including the terminal cysteine and phenylalanine, the CDR3 comprises 14 residues. Just CDR3 DNA is preserved here, 42 bases in frame from base 1.

The TCR beta CDR3 regions were amplified from RNA transcripts. The TCR CDR3 was subjected to a first round of RT-PCR using the HTBI primer set and the Qiagen OneStep RT-PCR kit. A second multiplex PCR round built the libraries, followed by size selection and purification. Sequencing of the libraries was done on an Illumina HiSeq2000 using paired-end 100 bp reads. For the original study's pipeline: SOAPnuke was used to process the raw data, removing reads that contained adapters or uncalled bases, had a mean Phred below 15, or lacked an exact match to the constant primer or identifier. High-quality paired reads were merged using COPE v1.2.5, and each unique nucleotide sequence was defined as a clonotype. MiTCR v1.1 was used to align the clonotypes against IMGT TRBV, TRBD and TRBJ reference segments. Analysis was restricted to V-J combinations with a frequency above 0.0001, which covered roughly 99% of repertoires. The TCS score was defined as the ratio of F50 (clonal expansion) to E x V (chaos), calculated using BLOSUM62-based TCRdist between CDR3 peptides within each V-J. Welch's t-statistics and random forest reduced approximately 520 V-J features to roughly 13, which were used in a naive Bayes classifier (R e1071). TCRdb applied fastp at Q25 and MiXCR to the public reads, then kept only in-frame beta chains. Each CDR3 protein gets just one entry, which takes the most common genes and DNA from the rows behind it. The V and J calls were determined by TCRdb, not by the authors. The sample yields hundreds of thousands of distinct CDR3 sequences; 15% to 19% were counted once. The ten largest clones represent over 7.5% of the sample.

Worth noting for this clonotype: What antigen it recognizes has not been identified. No much larger clone exists at a distance of one base, and base qualities are not known.

Material: blood. The chain is assembled from TRBV7-3 and TRBJ2-3, with 10 bases in between that match TRBD2. The origin of this receptor is a young woman with Graves' hyperthyroidism. The DNA sequence reads TGTGCCAGCAGCCAAGCGGGGGGGCGGGATACGCAGTATTTT. Its product reads: CASSQAGGRDTQYF.